These T cell receptor beta chains were read from a single sample in a study of blood T cell repertoires in COVID-19. Sequencing used immunoSEQ multiplex PCR; TCRdb keeps in-frame clones, though not all of them. The data contain some 240,000 clones, just under 85% of them singletons. The sequenced material came from peripheral blood. The receptors come from a woman older than 75 with acute or convalescent COVID-19. CDR3s include the opening cysteine and the closing phenylalanine or tryptophan. Fields, in order: CDR3 protein, CDR3 DNA, D gene, V gene, J gene, clone size. The D gene is left open where the match is weak. Clone sizes are given selectively: once, few, many, or a class where the clone is expanded.

CDR3aa: CASSADRVDYGYTF
CDR3nt: TGTGCCAGCAGCGCCGACAGGGTGGACTATGGCTACACCTTC
d_gene: TRBD1
v_gene: TRBV2
j_gene: TRBJ1-2
abundance: NA

CDR3aa: CASSQEARGIGSPLHF
CDR3nt: TGCGCCAGCAGCCAAGAAGCAAGGGGGATAGGGTCACCCCTCCACTTT
d_gene: NA
v_gene: TRBV4-1
j_gene: TRBJ1-6
abundance: NA

CDR3aa: CASGLGGPNQPQHF
CDR3nt: TGTGCCAGCGGGTTGGGGGGACCCAATCAGCCCCAGCATTTT
d_gene: NA
v_gene: TRBV6-1
j_gene: TRBJ1-5
abundance: NA

CDR3aa: CASSPQRGGGNEQFF
CDR3nt: TGTGCCAGCAGCCCTCAGCGGGGGGGCGGGAATGAGCAGTTCTTC
d_gene: TRBD2
v_gene: TRBV7-2
j_gene: TRBJ2-1
abundance: few

CDR3aa: CASSLRQGYQPQHF
CDR3nt: TGTGCCAGCAGTCTCCGACAGGGTTATCAGCCCCAGCATTTT
d_gene: TRBD1
v_gene: TRBV28
j_gene: TRBJ1-5
abundance: NA

CDR3aa: CASSATGFNEKLFF
CDR3nt: TGTGCCAGCAGCGCTACAGGGTTTAATGAAAAACTGTTTTTT
d_gene: NA
v_gene: TRBV2
j_gene: TRBJ1-4
abundance: once

CDR3aa: CASSTSGGSGELFF
CDR3nt: TGTGCCAGCAGCACCAGCGGGGGATCCGGGGAGCTGTTTTTT
d_gene: TRBD2
v_gene: TRBV7-3
j_gene: TRBJ2-2
abundance: NA

CDR3aa: CASSPLGQQIETQYF
CDR3nt: TGTGCCAGCAGCCCTTTGGGACAGCAGATAGAGACCCAGTACTTC
d_gene: TRBD1
v_gene: TRBV6-2/TRBV6-3
j_gene: TRBJ2-5
abundance: NA

CDR3aa: CSVEKGQSSEQYF
CDR3nt: TGCAGCGTTGAAAAGGGACAGTCCTCCGAGCAGTACTTC
d_gene: TRBD1
v_gene: TRBV29-1
j_gene: TRBJ2-7
abundance: NA

CDR3aa: CASRDSWNTGELFF
CDR3nt: TGTGCCAGTAGGGACAGCTGGAACACCGGGGAGCTGTTTTTT
d_gene: NA
v_gene: TRBV19
j_gene: TRBJ2-2
abundance: NA

CDR3aa: CAWSGGRERQYF
CDR3nt: TGTGCCTGGAGTGGGGGGAGGGAAAGGCAGTACTTC
d_gene: TRBD2
v_gene: TRBV30
j_gene: TRBJ2-7
abundance: NA

CDR3aa: CASSTGNPYNSPLHF
CDR3nt: TGTGCCAGTAGTACGGGGAACCCCTATAATTCACCCCTCCACTTT
d_gene: NA
v_gene: TRBV19
j_gene: TRBJ1-6
abundance: NA

CDR3aa: CASSLETGKQPQHF
CDR3nt: TGTGCCAGCAGCTTAGAAACAGGGAAGCAGCCCCAGCATTTT
d_gene: NA
v_gene: TRBV7-2
j_gene: TRBJ1-5
abundance: NA

CDR3aa: CASSLIRGCNQPQHF
CDR3nt: TGTGCCAGCAGCTTAATTCGGGGGTGCAATCAGCCCCAGCATTTT
d_gene: NA
v_gene: TRBV7-3
j_gene: TRBJ1-5
abundance: NA

CDR3aa: CASSIQAPTNTGELFF
CDR3nt: TGTGCCAGCTCAATACAGGCCCCTACGAACACCGGGGAGCTGTTTTTT
d_gene: NA
v_gene: TRBV18
j_gene: TRBJ2-2
abundance: NA

CDR3aa: CASSARLAGVETQYF
CDR3nt: TGTGCCAGCAGCGCCCGACTAGCGGGGGTGGAGACCCAGTACTTC
d_gene: TRBD2
v_gene: TRBV9
j_gene: TRBJ2-5
abundance: NA

CDR3aa: CASSLVQGNTGELFF
CDR3nt: TGTGCCAGCAGCTTAGTTCAGGGAAACACCGGGGAGCTGTTTTTT
d_gene: NA
v_gene: TRBV7-9
j_gene: TRBJ2-2
abundance: NA

CDR3aa: CASRRQDTNTGELFF
CDR3nt: TGTGCCAGCAGGCGACAGGACACGAACACCGGGGAGCTGTTTTTT
d_gene: NA
v_gene: TRBV3-1/TRBV3-2
j_gene: TRBJ2-2
abundance: NA

CDR3aa: CASSLREGNQPQHF
CDR3nt: TGTGCCAGCAGTCTCCGGGAAGGCAATCAGCCCCAGCATTTT
d_gene: NA
v_gene: TRBV2
j_gene: TRBJ1-5
abundance: NA

CDR3aa: CASNLQPGMGYTF
CDR3nt: TGTGCCAGCAATCTACAACCGGGGATGGGCTACACCTTC
d_gene: NA
v_gene: TRBV7-8
j_gene: TRBJ1-2
abundance: NA

CDR3aa: CATSDYLETQYF
CDR3nt: TGTGCCACCAGTGACTACCTAGAGACCCAGTACTTC
d_gene: NA
v_gene: TRBV24-1
j_gene: TRBJ2-5
abundance: NA

CDR3aa: CASSLARRSEQFF
CDR3nt: TGTGCCAGCAGCTTAGCAAGGAGGAGTGAGCAGTTCTTC
d_gene: NA
v_gene: TRBV7-2
j_gene: TRBJ2-1
abundance: NA

CDR3aa: CASSLPGTGGRRGYTF
CDR3nt: TGTGCCAGCAGCTTACCCGGGACAGGGGGCCGAAGGGGCTACACCTTC
d_gene: TRBD1
v_gene: TRBV11-2
j_gene: TRBJ1-2
abundance: once

CDR3aa: CATSDPLLPGAFF
CDR3nt: TGTGCCACCAGTGACCCCCTTTTACCGGGAGCTTTCTTT
d_gene: NA
v_gene: TRBV24-1
j_gene: TRBJ1-1
abundance: NA

CDR3aa: CASSASGGPPGADTQYF
CDR3nt: TGTGCCAGCAGCGCCTCAGGGGGGCCCCCGGGGGCAGATACGCAGTATTTT
d_gene: NA
v_gene: TRBV9
j_gene: TRBJ2-3
abundance: NA

CDR3aa: CASSIQEARGTEAFF
CDR3nt: TGTGCCAGTAGTATTCAAGAGGCCCGCGGCACTGAAGCTTTCTTT
d_gene: NA
v_gene: TRBV19
j_gene: TRBJ1-1
abundance: NA

CDR3aa: CASSPNRGSSPLHF
CDR3nt: TGTGCCAGCAGCCCTAACAGGGGATCGTCACCCCTCCACTTT
d_gene: TRBD1
v_gene: TRBV11-1
j_gene: TRBJ1-6
abundance: NA

CDR3aa: CASSSRTGITDTQYF
CDR3nt: TGTGCCAGCAGTTCTCGGACAGGGATCACAGATACGCAGTATTTT
d_gene: TRBD1
v_gene: TRBV6-5
j_gene: TRBJ2-3
abundance: NA

CDR3aa: CASSSRTGLSSYNSPLHF
CDR3nt: TGCGCCAGCAGCTCCCGGACAGGATTAAGCTCCTATAATTCACCCCTCCACTTT
d_gene: TRBD1
v_gene: TRBV5-1
j_gene: TRBJ1-6
abundance: NA

CDR3aa: CASSRGGANYGYTF
CDR3nt: TGCGCCAGCAGCAGGGGCGGAGCTAACTATGGCTACACCTTC
d_gene: NA
v_gene: TRBV5-1
j_gene: TRBJ1-2
abundance: NA

CDR3aa: CASSPPPAGGLRGTGELFF
CDR3nt: TGTGCCAGCAGCCCCCCCCCAGCGGGGGGGCTTCGAGGCACCGGGGAGCTGTTTTTT
d_gene: TRBD2
v_gene: TRBV5-4
j_gene: TRBJ2-2
abundance: NA

CDR3aa: CASSSIGGSEAFF
CDR3nt: TGCGCCAGCAGCTCGATCGGAGGGTCTGAAGCTTTCTTT
d_gene: NA
v_gene: TRBV5-1
j_gene: TRBJ1-1
abundance: many

CDR3aa: CASSVASGGSQETQYF
CDR3nt: TGTGCCAGCAGCGTAGCTTCGGGGGGGTCTCAAGAGACCCAGTACTTC
d_gene: TRBD2
v_gene: TRBV9
j_gene: TRBJ2-5
abundance: NA

CDR3aa: CASSLWTSGGYNEQFF
CDR3nt: TGTGCCAGCAGCTTATGGACTAGCGGGGGTTACAATGAGCAGTTCTTC
d_gene: TRBD2
v_gene: TRBV11-3
j_gene: TRBJ2-1
abundance: NA

CDR3aa: CASGTEYLVSQPQHF
CDR3nt: TGTGCCAGCGGGACAGAGTATTTAGTTAGCCAGCCCCAGCATTTT
d_gene: TRBD1
v_gene: TRBV2
j_gene: TRBJ1-5
abundance: NA

CDR3aa: CASSLTSTSTDTQYF
CDR3nt: TGCGCCAGCAGCTTGACTTCTACTAGCACAGATACGCAGTATTTT
d_gene: NA
v_gene: TRBV5-1
j_gene: TRBJ2-3
abundance: few

CDR3aa: CASVGGLGTGELFF
CDR3nt: TGTGCCAGTGTGGGGGGGCTGGGCACCGGGGAGCTGTTTTTT
d_gene: NA
v_gene: TRBV19
j_gene: TRBJ2-2
abundance: NA

CDR3aa: CASSMLTGSNNEQFF
CDR3nt: TGTGCCAGTAGTATGTTGACAGGGTCAAACAATGAGCAGTTCTTC
d_gene: TRBD1
v_gene: TRBV19
j_gene: TRBJ2-1
abundance: NA

CDR3aa: CASSVSQGAYGYTF
CDR3nt: TGTGCCAGCAGCGTATCACAGGGGGCATACGGCTACACCTTC
d_gene: TRBD1
v_gene: TRBV11-2
j_gene: TRBJ1-2
abundance: NA

CDR3aa: CSASSATGTEAFF
CDR3nt: TGCAGTGCTAGTTCGGCGACGGGGACTGAAGCTTTCTTT
d_gene: NA
v_gene: TRBV20-1
j_gene: TRBJ1-1
abundance: few

CDR3aa: CASSRDSAVPEAFF
CDR3nt: TGCGCCAGCAGCCGTGACTCGGCAGTGCCTGAAGCTTTCTTT
d_gene: NA
v_gene: TRBV5-1
j_gene: TRBJ1-1
abundance: NA

CDR3aa: CATRGTGGVKTQYF
CDR3nt: TGTGCCACCCGGGGGACAGGGGGCGTGAAGACCCAGTACTTC
d_gene: TRBD1
v_gene: TRBV28
j_gene: TRBJ2-5
abundance: NA

CDR3aa: CASSPLVSEQYF
CDR3nt: TGTGCCAGCAGTCCCCTGGTGAGTGAGCAGTACTTC
d_gene: NA
v_gene: TRBV6-6
j_gene: TRBJ2-7
abundance: once

CDR3aa: CASSTRGGNSPLHF
CDR3nt: TGTGCCAGCAGCACCAGGGGTGGGAATTCACCCCTCCACTTT
d_gene: NA
v_gene: TRBV5-5
j_gene: TRBJ1-6
abundance: NA

CDR3aa: CASSLGQLMNTEAFF
CDR3nt: TGCGCCAGCAGCTTGGGACAGCTGATGAACACTGAAGCTTTCTTT
d_gene: NA
v_gene: TRBV5-1
j_gene: TRBJ1-1
abundance: NA

CDR3aa: CASSFDGQRGPDTQYF
CDR3nt: TGTGCCAGCAGCTTCGACGGTCAAAGAGGTCCAGATACGCAGTATTTT
d_gene: NA
v_gene: TRBV11-3
j_gene: TRBJ2-3
abundance: many

CDR3aa: CSVEAHFNYGYTF
CDR3nt: TGCAGCGTTGAAGCGCACTTTAACTATGGCTACACCTTC
d_gene: NA
v_gene: TRBV29-1
j_gene: TRBJ1-2
abundance: once

CDR3aa: CATSSPKAGTQETQYF
CDR3nt: TGTGCCACCAGCAGTCCAAAGGCAGGGACACAAGAGACCCAGTACTTC
d_gene: NA
v_gene: TRBV15
j_gene: TRBJ2-5
abundance: NA

CDR3aa: CASSLGQTVTDTQYF
CDR3nt: TGTGCCAGCAGCTTGGGACAGACAGTCACAGATACGCAGTATTTT
d_gene: TRBD1
v_gene: TRBV11-3
j_gene: TRBJ2-3
abundance: NA

CDR3aa: CAISVKATGPLGYEQYF
CDR3nt: TGTGCCATCAGTGTAAAAGCGACAGGCCCATTGGGCTACGAGCAGTACTTC
d_gene: NA
v_gene: TRBV10-3
j_gene: TRBJ2-7
abundance: NA

CDR3aa: CASSPRDLTSYNEQFF
CDR3nt: TGTGCCAGCTCACCACGGGACTTGACCTCCTACAATGAGCAGTTCTTC
d_gene: NA
v_gene: TRBV18
j_gene: TRBJ2-1
abundance: NA

CDR3aa: CASSMYRSGDNQPQHF
CDR3nt: TGTGCCAGTAGTATGTATAGATCGGGGGACAATCAGCCCCAGCATTTT
d_gene: NA
v_gene: TRBV19
j_gene: TRBJ1-5
abundance: NA